Shown below are 16 T cell receptor beta chains from a single sample sequenced in a study of spatial heterogeneity in lung cancer. Using its own MiXCR run on the 5' RACE reads, TCRdb lists one record per CDR3 protein. The data contain some 40,000 distinct CDR3 sequences, less than 5.5% of them singletons. As to time point: sample taken at primary tumor resection. Extraction of whole RNA from tumor, nontumor lung or frozen PBMC preceded unsorted sequencing. The specimen comprised PBMCs, sampled at surgery. These receptors all come from a female donor with early-stage non-small cell lung cancer.

The rearrangement uses TRBV20-1 and TRBJ2-7; D uncertain. From germline, CDR1 is DFQATT and CDR2 SNEGSKA (reference sequence). This CDR3 comprises 11 residues. Between the trimmed V and J ends, which lost 5 bases and 5 bases, there was a span of 10 bases. The CDR3 sequence is CSAWRLDEQYF. As DNA, the CDR3 is TGCAGTGCTTGGAGACTGGACGAGCAGTACTTC.

This clonotype appeared many times. The rearrangement joins TRBV5-1 to TRBJ2-6, with D perhaps assigned TRBD1 or TRBD2 (5 bases each). The V gene's germline CDR1 is SGHRS and CDR2 YFSETQ. The V end was cut by 0 bases, the J end by 2 bases, with 9 bases between. This CDR3 spans 16 amino acids. CDR3 coding DNA: TGCGCCAGCAGCTTGGTCGGGACGGCTGGGGCCAACGTCCTGACTTTC. It is translated as CASSLVGTAGANVLTF.

This clonotype appeared a few times. The chain combines TRBV5-1 with TRBJ2-1; D is possibly TRBD1 (6 bases). The germline gives CDR1 SGHRS, CDR2 YFSETQ. V was trimmed by 4 bases and J by 5 bases, leaving 13 bases between them. This CDR3 is 14 amino acids long. DNA of the CDR3: TGCGCCAGCAGCATATTTCACAGGGACAATGAGCAGTTCTTC. Translation: CASSIFHRDNEQFF.

The V gene is TRBV4-3, the J gene TRBJ1-1; D is uncertain. V was trimmed by 1 base and J by 0 bases, leaving 12 bases between them. The CDR3 spans 16 residues. Germline loops: CDR1 LGHNA, CDR2 YSLEER. CDR3 DNA: TGCGCCAGCAGCCAAGTCAAGTTTGGTCTGAACACTGAAGCTTTCTTT. It yields the protein CASSQVKFGLNTEAFF.

This clonotype was observed at least ten times. This sequence joins TRBV7-2 and TRBJ2-5; D is perhaps TRBD1 (6 bases). The CDR3 is 16 amino acids. From germline, CDR1 is SGHTA and CDR2 FQGNSA. V dropped 1 base and J dropped 4 bases, with 16 bases sitting between them. For the CDR3, the DNA is TGTGCCAGCAGCTTAGGAGGCTTTGGGGGCCCAGAGACCCAGTACTTC. Its translation is CASSLGGFGGPETQYF. The full variable domain, with the rest looked up from reference TRBV7-2 and TRBJ2-5, is GAGVSQSPSNKVTEKGKDVELRCDPISGHTALYWYRQSLGQGLEFLIYFQGNSAPDKSGLPSDRFSAERTGGSVSTLTIQRTQQEDSAVYLCASSLGGFGGPETQYFGPGTRLLVL.

This clonotype was seen at least ten times. This chain connects TRBV7-2 to TRBJ1-1; 7 positions match TRBD1. V was pared by 5 bases and J by 7 bases, with 7 bases of the junction left unmatched. Per germline, CDR1 SGHTA and CDR2 FQGNSA. The length of the CDR3 is 13 residues. The CDR3 nucleotides read TGTGCCAGCAGCGCCAGGGGGAGGGGTGAAGCTTTCTTT. The encoded protein is CASSARGRGEAFF.

This clonotype showed up many times. The rearrangement uses TRBV3-1 and TRBJ1-4; no definite D call. The length of the CDR3 is 15 residues. The germline V gene encodes CDR1 LGHDT and CDR2 YNNKEL (reference sequence). Trimming shortened V by 1 base and J by 7 bases, and 13 bases separated the two germline ends. Here the CDR3 reads CASSQGNFRTEKLFF. Here the CDR3 DNA reads TGTGCCAGCAGCCAAGGGAACTTTAGGACTGAAAAACTGTTTTTT.

This clonotype was found many times. This chain links TRBV27 with TRBJ1-5; TRBD1 might be the D (6 bases). CDR3 length equals 14 residues. V was cut by 6 bases and J by 0 bases, with 9 bases left in between. Per the germline V gene, CDR1 is MNHEY and CDR2 is SMNVEV (reference sequence). The CDR3 is CASSHRDSNQPQHF. The CDR3 coding sequence is TGTGCCAGCAGCCACAGGGATAGCAATCAGCCCCAGCATTTT.

There are a few counts of this clonotype. The chain joins TRBV5-1 to TRBJ1-4; D gene ambiguous. This CDR3 has 12 amino acids. The germline V gene encodes CDR1 SGHRS and CDR2 YFSETQ. V lost 2 bases to trimming and J lost 11 bases, with 10 bases between them. The CDR3 bases are TGCGCCAGCAGCTTCCGACACGAGAAACTGTTTTTT. This codes for CASSFRHEKLFF.

This clonotype was seen at least ten times. The chain carries TRBV4-3 and TRBJ2-4; TRBD1 might be the D (6 bases). Deletions cut 2 bases from V and 3 bases from J, with 14 bases between. The CDR3 covers 16 residues. In germline, CDR1 is LGHNA, CDR2 YSLEER. The CDR3 DNA follows: TGCGCCAGCAGCCAAAACTCGGACAGCAGCAAAAACATTCAGTACTTC. Amino acids: CASSQNSDSSKNIQYF.

This clonotype was found many times. This chain uses TRBV9 with TRBJ2-7; D is unclear. Trimming shortened V by 0 bases and J by 4 bases, and 14 bases separated the two germline ends. The germline V gene encodes CDR1 SGDLS and CDR2 YYNGEE. The CDR3 contains 15 residues. This chain's CDR3 is CASSVAGSLSYEQYF. The CDR3, as DNA: TGTGCCAGCAGCGTAGCAGGCAGCTTGTCGTACGAGCAGTACTTC. Full variable domain (missing parts from reference TRBV9 and TRBJ2-7): DSGVTQTPKHLITATGQRVTLRCSPRSGDLSVYWYQQSLDQGLQFLIQYYNGEERAKGNILERFSAQQFPDLHSELNLSSLELGDSALYFCASSVAGSLSYEQYFGPGTRLTVT.

This clonotype was picked up many times. This chain connects TRBV20-1 to TRBJ1-5; D remains unclear. V lost 0 bases to trimming and J lost 3 bases, with 15 bases between them. CDR1 and CDR2 (germline): DFQATT, SNEGSKA (reference sequence). This CDR3 is 16 amino acids long. Written as DNA, the CDR3 is TGCAGTGCTAGAGATGTGCTCGGGAACCCCAATCAGCCCCAGCATTTT. Protein: CSARDVLGNPNQPQHF.

Note on this clonotype: A read error may be the cause here, since a much bigger clone is one base away. The V and J genes are TRBV9 and TRBJ2-3; 8 bases align to TRBD1. The CDR3 length is 15 residues. CDR1 and CDR2 (germline): SGDLS, YYNGEE. In nucleotides, the CDR3 is TGTGCCAGGAGCGCCGGGGACAGGCCGGGGGATACGCAGTATTTT. Protein: CARSAGDRPGDTQYF.

This clonotype was observed at least ten times. This rearrangement joins TRBV5-4 to TRBJ1-1; 7 bases line up with TRBD1. Germline lookup yields CDR1 SGHNT and CDR2 YYREEE (reference sequence). CDR3 length equals 15 residues. Unmatched junction bases numbered 17, after V lost 3 bases and J lost 12 bases. The CDR3 loop is CASSSLRQGITKTFF. The CDR3 DNA follows: TGTGCCAGCAGCTCACTCCGACAGGGAATAACGAAAACTTTCTTT.

This chain joins TRBV5-5 and TRBJ1-1; 9 nucleotides align to TRBD1. The CDR3 is 16 residues long. From germline, CDR1 is SGHKS and CDR2 YYEKEE (reference sequence). With V trimmed by 0 bases and J by 4 bases, 7 bases remained unmatched. CDR3 sequence (DNA): TGTGCCAGCAGCTTGGTACAGGGGGCGTGGGGCACTGAAGCTTTCTTT. Translation gives CASSLVQGAWGTEAFF.

This clonotype has at least ten counts. The V and J genes are TRBV12-3 or TRBV12-4 and TRBJ1-5; D remains ambiguous. V was pared by 5 bases and J by 4 bases, with 12 bases between. The CDR3 covers 14 residues. CDR3 sequence: CASSTTWANQPQHF. DNA for the CDR3: TGTGCCAGCAGTACGACTTGGGCAAATCAGCCCCAGCATTTT.